The 29 T cell receptor beta chains below all came from one sample that was sequenced in a study of regulatory T cells in long-lasting Graves disease. Time point here: persistent/refractory GD, antithyroid drugs over 5 years with positive TRAb. PBMC RNA was the source of the TCR library. CDR3 regions were amplified by Arm-PCR using iRepertoire HTBI primers to build TCR beta libraries. Via MiXCR, TCRdb re-called the multiplex PCR reads, giving one row per CDR3 protein. The table records approximately 690,000 distinct CDR3 sequences, roughly 30% of them present only once. The sample consisted of peripheral blood mononuclear cells (PBMCs), taken when the disease was refractory, from a patient treated with antithyroid drugs. These TCRs come from a female donor with Graves disease.

In the case of this clonotype: This clone may be a read error of a much larger clone one base away. The CDR3 carries no conserved terminal phenylalanine or tryptophan, so it likely arises from a read error. The gene calls are TRBV29-1 and TRBJ2-7; TRBD1 might be the D (7 bases). With 4 bases removed from V and 2 bases from J, the gap between germline ends came to 18 bases. Germline V gene data show CDR1 as SQVTM and CDR2 as ANQGSEA. CDR3 length: 15 residues. The DNA of the CDR3 is TGCAGCGTTGCCGCGGGGCAGGGGGAAGCCTACGAGCAGTACTCC. Protein: CSVAAGQGEAYEQYS.

V usage is TRBV6-5 and J usage is TRBJ2-5, with a tentative D call TRBD2 (6 bases). The CDR3 sequence is 13 residues long. The germline CDR1 and CDR2 sequences are MNHEY and SVGAGI. V dropped 4 bases and J dropped 5 bases, with 11 bases sitting between them. The CDR3 reads CASSLAETETQYF. The CDR3 nucleotides are TGTGCCAGCAGTTTAGCGGAGACGGAGACCCAGTACTTC.

The rearrangement links TRBV5-1 to TRBJ1-2; TRBD1 matches at 7 bases. V trimming: 4 bases; J trimming: 2 bases; junction bases outside the gene matches: 8. The length of the CDR3 is 15 residues. In germline, CDR1 is SGHRS, CDR2 YFSETQ. The CDR3 DNA sequence: TGCGCCAGCAGCCCCCAGGGACAGCCGAACTATGGCTACACCTTC. Amino acid sequence: CASSPQGQPNYGYTF.

The chain has TRBV6-1 and TRBJ2-7; D is ambiguous. This CDR3 is 11 amino acids long. Trimming took 7 bases from V and 4 from J, leaving 8 bases between them. Germline V gene lookup returns CDR1 MNHNS and CDR2 SASEGT. Written as DNA, the CDR3 is TGTGCCAGCACCGTTAATTACGAGCAGTACTTC. This sequence encodes CASTVNYEQYF.

The chain joins TRBV3-1 to TRBJ1-1; possibly TRBD1 for D (6 bases). The length of the CDR3 is 17 residues. With 0 bases removed from V and 0 bases from J, the gap between germline ends came to 14 bases. Germline V gene data show CDR1 as LGHDT and CDR2 as YNNKEL (reference sequence). CDR3 amino acids: CASSQDWGHLLNTEAFF. DNA for the CDR3: TGTGCCAGCAGCCAAGATTGGGGACATTTGTTGAACACTGAAGCTTTCTTT.

This clonotype was seen only a few times. This chain uses TRBV6-1 with TRBJ1-5; D is undetermined. The CDR3 sequence is 15 residues long. Per germline, CDR1 MNHNS and CDR2 SASEGT. V was shortened by 6 bases and J by 4 bases, with 16 bases between the two germline ends. The CDR3, as DNA: TGTGCCAGCAGCCCGAGTATACGGGAGAATCAGCCCCAGCATTTT. This encodes CASSPSIRENQPQHF.

This chain connects TRBV20-1 to TRBJ2-7, with TRBD1 identical over 7 bases. From germline, CDR1 is DFQATT and CDR2 SNEGSKA (reference sequence). Trimming cost V 1 base and J 2 bases; bases outside gene matches: 2. The CDR3 covers 13 residues. The CDR3 DNA sequence: TGCAGTGCTAGAGGACAGGGACCCTACGAGCAGTACTTC. This encodes CSARGQGPYEQYF.

The DNA of the CDR3 is TGTGCCAGCAGCCACCGCCTGACAGGACCAACAGTCTATGGCTACACCTTC. As protein: CASSHRLTGPTVYGYTF. The rearrangement uses TRBV14 and TRBJ1-2, with D perhaps matching TRBD1 (6 bases). The V end was cut by 3 bases, the J end by 4 bases, with 21 bases between. The CDR3 is made up of 17 amino acids. The V gene's germline CDR1 is SGHDN and CDR2 FVKESK.

This clonotype was counted between two and nine times. V usage is TRBV3-1 and J usage is TRBJ1-2, with a possible D match to TRBD1 (6 bases). Germline-derived CDR1 and CDR2 are LGHDT and YNNKEL (reference sequence). The CDR3 sequence is 14 residues long. Deletions cut 2 bases from V and 4 bases from J, with 11 bases between. CDR3 nucleotides: TGTGCCAGCAGCCAAAAACAGGGTTCCTATGGCTACACCTTC. Translating it yields CASSQKQGSYGYTF.

This clonotype was observed a few times. The chain links TRBV29-1 to TRBJ2-2; a weak D match, TRBD2 (6 bases). Germline V CDR1 and CDR2: SQVTM, ANQGSEA. V was pared by 7 bases and J by 4 bases, with 19 bases between. The CDR3 totals 15 residues. CDR3 amino acids: CSETGAGLGTGELFF. In DNA, the CDR3 is TGCAGCGAGACTGGGGCGGGACTTGGCACCGGGGAGCTGTTTTTT.

This rearrangement joins TRBV6-1 to TRBJ2-1; D gene unclear. V was shortened by 6 bases and J by 0 bases, with 12 bases between the two germline ends. Germline V gene lookup returns CDR1 MNHNS and CDR2 SASEGT. There are 15 residues in the CDR3. The CDR3 nucleotides are TGTGCCAGCAGGGAACGGGCCAGCTCCTACAATGAGCAGTTCTTC. Residues: CASRERASSYNEQFF.

The chain recombines TRBV19 with TRBJ2-6; D tentatively fits TRBD1 or TRBD2 (5 bases each). The CDR3 has 17 amino acids. The V gene's germline CDR1 is LNHDA and CDR2 SQIVND (reference sequence). Trimming took 7 bases from V and 0 from J, leaving 16 bases between them. CDR3 DNA sequence: TGTGCCAGTACCTTCGGGACGCTGATCTCTGGGGCCAACGTCCTGACTTTC. This sequence encodes CASTFGTLISGANVLTF.

The chain is built from TRBV6-1 and TRBJ1-5, with 7 bases matching TRBD1. V shed 6 bases, J shed 2 bases, and the junction held 4 bases outside the gene matches. This CDR3 spans 14 amino acids. CDR1 and CDR2 (germline): MNHNS, SASEGT. CDR3 protein: CASSDRDGNQPQHF. CDR3 coding DNA: TGTGCCAGCAGCGACAGGGACGGCAATCAGCCCCAGCATTTT.

This chain links TRBV29-1 with TRBJ2-5, with D perhaps matching TRBD2 (6 bases). Between the trimmed V and J ends, which lost 4 bases and 1 base, there was a span of 13 bases. This CDR3 spans 14 amino acids. Germline values: CDR1 SQVTM, CDR2 ANQGSEA. CDR3 DNA: TGCAGCGTTGCCAGGAGGGCCCGCCAAGAGACCCAGTACTTC. This gives the protein CSVARRARQETQYF.

The V call is TRBV18, the J call TRBJ1-5; 7 nucleotides match TRBD1. With 5 bases clipped from V and 0 bases from J, the junction kept 4 bases outside the gene matches. Germline V gives CDR1 KGHSH, CDR2 LQKENI. The CDR3 has 15 amino acids. CDR3 nucleotides: TGTGCCAGCTCAACAGGGGACTTTAGCAATCAGCCCCAGCATTTT. This sequence encodes CASSTGDFSNQPQHF. The full variable domain, rest sourced from reference TRBV18 and TRBJ1-5, is NAGVMQNPRHLVRRRGQEARLRCSPMKGHSHVYWYRQLPEEGLKFMVYLQKENIIDESGMPKERFSAEFPKEGPSILRIQQVVRGDSAAYFCASSTGDFSNQPQHFGDGTRLSIL.

The V and J genes are TRBV4-2 and TRBJ1-2; D is undetermined. This CDR3 is 15 amino acids long. Deletions cut 0 bases from V and 0 bases from J, with 8 bases between. Germline CDR1 and CDR2: LGHNA and YNFKEQ. The CDR3 loop is CASSQEERTNYGYTF. CDR3 nucleotides: TGTGCCAGCAGCCAAGAAGAAAGGACTAACTATGGCTACACCTTC.

This clonotype was detected a few times. This rearrangement joins TRBV30 to TRBJ1-2, with TRBD1 identical over 9 bases. The CDR3 is made up of 17 amino acids. CDR1 is GTSNPN, CDR2 SVGIG, per germline (reference sequence). Losses at the gene ends were 3 bases for V and 0 bases for J; bases not matched to a gene: 11. The CDR3: CAWRLRDRAIANYGYTF. The CDR3 bases are TGTGCCTGGAGACTCCGGGACAGGGCCATAGCTAACTATGGCTACACCTTC.

This rearrangement joins TRBV11-2 to TRBJ2-7; TRBD2 is a possible D gene (5 bases). Germline V lookup: CDR1 SGHAT, CDR2 FQNNGV. Deletions cut 3 bases from V and 5 bases from J, with 14 bases between. The CDR3 extends over 14 amino acids. The CDR3 loop is CASSFSPGSDEQYF. DNA for the CDR3: TGTGCCAGCAGCTTCTCCCCGGGGTCGGACGAGCAGTACTTC.

A few counts support this clonotype. A single base separates this from a much larger clone, so it may be a read error. V is TRBV28 and J is TRBJ1-2; 7 bases agree with TRBD1. Germline values: CDR1 MDHEN, CDR2 SYDVKM. The CDR3 is 15 residues long. CDR3 bases: TGTGCCGGCAGTCTGCAGGGGGGATTAGGTGATGGCTACACCTTC. It codes for CAGSLQGGLGDGYTF.

This clonotype occurred many times. The chain couples TRBV28 to TRBJ1-2; 8 bases fit TRBD1. V trimming: 8 bases; J trimming: 8 bases; junction bases outside the gene matches: 7. The germline V gene has CDR1 MDHEN and CDR2 SYDVKM. CDR3 length: 12 amino acids. DNA of the CDR3: TGTGCCAGCGGTGGGACAGGATTCGGCTACACCTTC. This encodes CASGGTGFGYTF.

The gene calls are TRBV25-1 and TRBJ1-2, with TRBD1 matching over 8 bases. Germline V gives CDR1 MGHDK, CDR2 SYGVNS. With 8 bases clipped from V and 8 bases from J, the junction kept 13 bases outside the gene matches. This CDR3 is built from 14 residues. CDR3 in amino acids: CASQGAGGIGGYTF. CDR3 bases: TGTGCCAGCCAGGGGGCAGGGGGGATAGGAGGCTACACCTTC.

Remarks on this clonotype: One end of the junction does not line up with germline, which may come from a read error. V and J are TRBV6-4 and TRBJ1-2, with D uncertain. Germline lookup yields CDR1 MRHNA and CDR2 SNTAGT. The CDR3 length is 15 residues. Here the CDR3 DNA reads TGTGCCAGCAGTTACTCTATCGCAGAGCTCTATGGCTACACCTTC. It yields the protein CASSYSIAELYGYTF.

V usage is TRBV7-9 and J usage is TRBJ1-2; D is unclear. The CDR3 has 12 residues. V dropped 4 bases and J dropped 8 bases, with 11 bases sitting between them. Germline V gene lookup returns CDR1 SEHNR and CDR2 FQNEAQ (reference sequence). The CDR3 DNA follows: TGTGCCAGCAGCTCCGATAAGTTCGGCTACACCTTC. Translated, it gives CASSSDKFGYTF.

This clonotype was seen repeatedly, ten times or more. The V gene is TRBV28, the J gene TRBJ1-5; 7 nucleotides line up with TRBD1. The CDR3 consists of 15 residues. The V and J ends lost 4 bases and 6 bases, in that order; junction bases with no gene match: 9. Germline V gene lookup returns CDR1 MDHEN and CDR2 SYDVKM. Written as DNA, the CDR3 is TGTGCCAGCAGTTACCCTGACAGGGTGGCTCAGCCCCAGCATTTT. The encoded protein is CASSYPDRVAQPQHF. Full variable domain (missing parts from reference TRBV28 and TRBJ1-5): DVKVTQSSRYLVKRTGEKVFLECVQDMDHENMFWYRQDPGLGLRLIYFSYDVKMKEKGDIPEGYSVSREKKERFSLILESASTNQTSMYLCASSYPDRVAQPQHFGDGTRLSIL.

J is TRBJ2-2 and V is TRBV10-1, with D unclear. Per the germline V gene, CDR1 is WNHNN and CDR2 is SYGVQD (reference sequence). V was clipped by 4 bases and J by 6 bases, with 12 bases between them. The CDR3 length is 14 residues. The CDR3 here is CASSGHSTAGELFF. CDR3 coding DNA: TGCGCCAGCAGTGGTCATTCTACCGCCGGGGAGCTGTTTTTT.

The chain uses TRBV6-5 and TRBJ2-7; the D gene is possibly TRBD1 (6 bases). V lost 4 bases and J 3 bases, leaving 16 bases between the germline ends. CDR3 length equals 15 residues. The V gene's germline CDR1 is MNHEY and CDR2 SVGAGI. The CDR3, as DNA: TGTGCCAGCAGTTCTCCTTTTGTACAGGGCTACGAGCAGTACTTC. Its translation is CASSSPFVQGYEQYF.

This clonotype was detected only a few times. This rearrangement joins TRBV20-1 to TRBJ2-5, with 7 bases matching TRBD2. CDR1 is DFQATT, CDR2 SNEGSKA, per germline (reference sequence). The length of the CDR3 is 15 residues. The trim removed 6 bases at V and 0 bases at J, leaving 10 bases unmatched. The DNA for the CDR3 is TGCAGTGCCCGGAGTGGGAGGGGAAACCAAGAGACCCAGTACTTC. It codes for CSARSGRGNQETQYF.

The V call is TRBV30, the J call TRBJ2-5; D remains unclear. Germline V gene lookup returns CDR1 GTSNPN and CDR2 SVGIG (reference sequence). Trimming took off 4 bases at V and 7 bases at J, with 16 bases between the two ends. CDR3 length: 13 residues. In DNA form, the CDR3 reads TGTGCCTGGACAGACATCCCCATGGGGACCCAGTACTTC. Its protein is CAWTDIPMGTQYF.

The rearrangement uses TRBV12-3 or TRBV12-4 and TRBJ1-4, with 7 bases identical to TRBD1. V shed 1 base and J 1 base; nucleotides not matched to a gene: 6. The CDR3 is 17 amino acids. The CDR3, as DNA: TGTGCCAGCAGTTTAGGACAGGGAGGGCGAACTAATGAAAAACTGTTTTTT. Its translation is CASSLGQGGRTNEKLFF.